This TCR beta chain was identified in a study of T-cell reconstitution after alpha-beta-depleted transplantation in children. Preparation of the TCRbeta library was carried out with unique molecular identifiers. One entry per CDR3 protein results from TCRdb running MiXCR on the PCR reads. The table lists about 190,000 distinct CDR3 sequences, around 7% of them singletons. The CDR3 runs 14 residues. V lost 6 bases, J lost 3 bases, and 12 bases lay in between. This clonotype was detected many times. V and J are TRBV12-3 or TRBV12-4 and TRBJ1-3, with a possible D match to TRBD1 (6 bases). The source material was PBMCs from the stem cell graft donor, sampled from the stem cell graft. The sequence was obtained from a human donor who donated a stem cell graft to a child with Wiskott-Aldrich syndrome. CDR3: CASSKDRFGNTIYF. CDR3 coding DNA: TGTGCCAGCAGCAAGGACAGATTTGGAAACACCATATATTTT.